What follows are 15 T cell receptor beta chains derived from one specimen sequenced in a study of beta chain features in type 1 diabetes. The investigators reverse transcribed all of the isolated RNA, so they sequenced expressed TCRB transcripts. Only in-frame clones appear in the TCRdb table, and some are missing; sequencing was by immunoSEQ multiplex PCR. The sample carries more than 120,000 clones, about 10% recorded once. The specimen sequenced was naive CD4+ T cells from blood. The receptor source for this set is a man between 18 and 29 years old in good health.

This clone was observed a few times. The chain combines TRBV6-5 with TRBJ1-2; 11 bases match TRBD1. J was trimmed by 3 bases and V by 9 bases; bases with no gene match: 9. Germline loops: CDR1 MNHEY, CDR2 SVGAGI. This CDR3 is built from 15 residues. The CDR3: CASRKPGQGDYGYTF. In DNA, the CDR3 is TGTGCCAGTAGAAAGCCGGGACAGGGGGACTATGGCTACACCTTC.

This rearrangement joins TRBV18 to TRBJ1-3; D unresolved. The CDR3 covers 14 residues. Germline V gene sequence: CDR1 KGHSH, CDR2 LQKENI. V was trimmed by 4 bases and J by 1 base, leaving 8 bases between them. The CDR3 coding sequence is TGTGCCAGCTCACTCGGAGTTTCTGGAAACACCATATATTTT. Translation: CASSLGVSGNTIYF.

This clone has a handful of counts. The gene calls are TRBV7-6 and TRBJ2-1; tentatively, D is TRBD1 (5 bases). The V gene lost 5 bases and the J gene lost 8 bases, with 19 bases spanning the gap. Germline V lookup: CDR1 SGHVS, CDR2 FNYEAQ. CDR3 size: 15 residues. CDR3 sequence: CASSLGAHKKDEQFF. CDR3 bases: TGTGCCAGCAGCCTAGGGGCCCACAAGAAAGATGAGCAGTTCTTC.

The genes are TRBV5-6 and TRBJ2-1; D perhaps matches TRBD2 (6 bases). The CDR3 spans 14 residues. V lost 5 bases to trimming and J lost 6 bases, with 15 bases between them. The V gene's germline CDR1 is SGHDT and CDR2 YYEEEE. The CDR3 loop reads CASRGPGSSNEQFF. CDR3 DNA: TGTGCCAGCAGGGGGCCCGGGAGTAGCAATGAGCAGTTCTTC.

This clone was found once. The chain is built from TRBV7-2 and TRBJ2-1, with D tentatively TRBD1 (6 bases). The CDR3 runs to 17 residues. The V gene lost 5 bases and the J gene lost 0 bases, with 17 bases spanning the gap. The germline V gene encodes CDR1 SGHTA and CDR2 FQGNSA. The CDR3 reads CASSNRDGQLSYNEQFF. The CDR3 region has the DNA TGTGCCAGCAGCAACCGGGACGGACAGCTCTCCTACAATGAGCAGTTCTTC.

The V gene is TRBV11-2, the J gene TRBJ2-5; 8 nucleotides align to TRBD2. Germline loops: CDR1 SGHAT, CDR2 FQNNGV. The V and J ends lost 6 bases and 7 bases, in that order; junction bases with no gene match: 10. CDR3 length: 14 amino acids. CDR3 nucleotide sequence: TGTGCCAGCAGAGCCCCCGGGACTAGTTTGACCCAGTACTTC. It translates to CASRAPGTSLTQYF. The whole variable domain, filled in from reference TRBV11-2 and TRBJ2-5, reads EAGVAQSPRYKIIEKRQSVAFWCNPISGHATLYWYQQILGQGPKLLIQFQNNGVVDDSQLPKDRFSAERLKGVDSTLKIQPAKLEDSAVYLCASRAPGTSLTQYFGPGTRLLVL.

CDR3 coding DNA: TGTGCCAGCAGCTTAGGACAGGGCATGTACGAGCAGTACTTC. The encoded protein is CASSLGQGMYEQYF. The rearrangement links TRBV7-9 to TRBJ2-5; 7 bases are shared with TRBD1. The DNA end is more similar to TRBJ2-7, so the J call may be wrong. Germline-derived CDR1 and CDR2 are SEHNR and FQNEAQ (reference sequence). The length of the CDR3 is 14 residues.

The J gene is TRBJ2-2, the V gene TRBV5-4; D might be TRBD1 (6 bases). The CDR3 sequence is 16 residues long. The V gene lost 0 bases and the J gene lost 4 bases, with 13 bases spanning the gap. The V gene's germline CDR1 is SGHNT and CDR2 YYREEE (reference sequence). Written as DNA, the CDR3 is TGTGCCAGCAGCTTGGTTCTGGGGGCCGTCACCGGGGAGCTGTTTTTT. Residues: CASSLVLGAVTGELFF.

This clone has only a few counts. This rearrangement joins TRBV19 to TRBJ1-5; the match to TRBD1 covers 10 bases. Germline values: CDR1 LNHDA, CDR2 SQIVND (reference sequence). CDR3 size: 15 residues. Germline trimming cut 4 bases from V and 5 bases from J; bases unmatched to any gene: 5. The DNA for the CDR3 is TGTGCCAGTAGTACCAGACAGGGGGCGGATCAGCCCCAGCATTTT. Its translation: CASSTRQGADQPQHF. The full variable domain, completed using reference TRBV19 and TRBJ1-5, is DGGITQSPKYLFRKEGQNVTLSCEQNLNHDAMYWYRQDPGQGLRLIYYSQIVNDFQKGDIAEGYSVSREKKESFPLTVTSAQKNPTAFYLCASSTRQGADQPQHFGDGTRLSIL.

Only one count was recorded for this clone. The chain uses TRBV5-1 and TRBJ1-5, with a tentative D call TRBD1 (5 bases). The CDR3 loop spans 16 amino acids. Germline V gives CDR1 SGHRS, CDR2 YFSETQ. V was trimmed by 1 base and J by 7 bases, leaving 18 bases between them. CDR3 DNA: TGCGCCAGCAGCTTGAATGCTAGGGCCTCAGGGCAGCCCCAGCATTTT. The encoded protein is CASSLNARASGQPQHF.

This CDR3 is CASSPALQGYEQFF. The CDR3 coding sequence is TGTGCCAGCAGCCCCGCCCTACAGGGCTATGAGCAGTTCTTC. This chain uses TRBV7-9 with TRBJ2-1, with D tentatively TRBD1 (6 bases). The V and J ends lost 5 bases and 8 bases respectively, with 16 bases between them. Germline lookup yields CDR1 SEHNR and CDR2 FQNEAQ (reference sequence). The CDR3 loop spans 14 amino acids.

The rearrangement uses TRBV4-1 and TRBJ2-3; possibly TRBD2 for D (6 bases). Germline V lookup: CDR1 MGHRA, CDR2 YSYEKL. The CDR3 covers 16 residues. The ends were cut back, 1 base at V and 2 bases at J, with 13 bases in the middle. As DNA, the CDR3 is TGCGCCAGCAGCCAAGGACCGGGGGAGACCACAGATACGCAGTATTTT. It encodes CASSQGPGETTDTQYF.

The chain has TRBV4-1 and TRBJ1-1; 7 bases fit TRBD1. CDR1 is MGHRA, CDR2 YSYEKL, per germline. With 3 bases clipped from V and 0 bases from J, the junction kept 13 bases outside the gene matches. The CDR3 is 18 residues long. The CDR3 spells CASSHALRRQGLNTEAFF. CDR3 bases: TGCGCCAGCAGCCACGCCCTTCGAAGACAGGGATTGAACACTGAAGCTTTCTTT.

The V and J genes are TRBV30 and TRBJ2-4; 8 positions agree with TRBD1. This CDR3 has 13 amino acids. The germline CDR1 and CDR2 sequences are GTSNPN and SVGIG (reference sequence). The CDR3 region is CAQDRGAKNIQYF. CDR3 DNA: TGTGCACAAGACAGGGGAGCCAAAAACATTCAGTACTTC.

This clone was seen more than once but under ten times. The V gene is TRBV5-1, the J gene TRBJ1-5; 8 positions agree with TRBD1. J lost 3 bases, V lost 4 bases, and 6 bases had no gene match. The CDR3 sequence is 15 residues long. Germline loops: CDR1 SGHRS, CDR2 YFSETQ. CDR3 sequence reads: CASSREGQANQPQHF. CDR3 DNA: TGCGCCAGCAGCCGAGAGGGACAGGCCAATCAGCCCCAGCATTTT.